Sequencing of this TCR beta chain was carried out in a study of T-cell memory formation after mild COVID-19 (TCRdb year 2021). With regard to the full study: TCR sequence clusters from the two donors were found to be largely donor specific. In two donors, T-cell clones that expanded and contracted after mild COVID-19 were tracked by sequencing TCRalpha and TCRbeta repertoires over time. The cohort was made up of two young adult volunteers, one female and one male, who were previously healthy.

Ficoll-Paque density gradient centrifugation was used to isolate PBMCs. On the study overall, not on this receptor specifically: The study covered only a couple of mild cases, and larger cohorts including severe cases with pre-infection samples were considered necessary. SARS-CoV-2 specificity of the second-wave clones peaking on day 37 was not confirmed. Clones contracting from day 15 to 85 had balanced CD4/CD8 phenotypes, while a second wave expanding from day 15 to 37 was biased towards CD4+. Some responding clones were detected in pre-infection memory, which suggested that pre-existing cross-reactive memory T cells had joined the SARS-CoV-2 response. Contracting CD4+ clones appeared mostly in the CM and EM memory subsets, whereas CD8+ clones were enriched in EMRA.

Concerning this clonotype itself: The specificity of this receptor is unknown. No much larger clone exists at a distance of one base, and base qualities are not known.

The sequencing machine was an Illumina NovaSeq 6000. TCRalpha and TCRbeta cDNA libraries were constructed by 5'RACE with constant-segment primers, with sample barcodes and unique molecular identifiers being introduced. Trizol reagent was used to extract RNA from every sample. Library amplification was performed in two PCR steps, and a second sample barcode and Illumina TruSeq adapters were introduced in the second step. The libraries were sequenced on an Illumina NovaSeq using 2 x 150 bp paired-end reads. Per the original workflow: Reads were demultiplexed and collapsed into UMI-guided consensus sequences with migec v1.2.7. Using mixcr v2.1.11, the UMI consensuses were aligned to TRA and TRB V and J templates and assembled into clonotypes. Expanded or contracted clonotypes were those called significant by both edgeR and NoisET, with noise models trained on biological replicates. edgeR calls used a false discovery rate-adjusted p below 0.01 and a log2 fold-change threshold of 1. PCA with hierarchical clustering of max-normalized trajectories of the 1000 most abundant clonotypes was used as exploratory dynamics analysis. Separately sequenced CD4+ and CD8+ repertoires were used to assign the CD4 or CD8 phenotype of responding clones. TCRdb reworked the public reads: Q25 trimming with fastp, MiXCR clone assembly, productive beta chains retained. Rows with a matching CDR3 protein are joined into one entry that keeps the most common DNA and genes. These V and J calls rely on TCRdb rather than the paper's analysis. The sample data list 400,000 to 500,000 distinct CDR3 sequences, and 15% to 20% of these were observed just once. Roughly 21% of the sample is taken by the ten largest.

Trimming takes 6 bases from V and 4 bases from J, and the germline ends sit 12 bases apart. Inclusive of the bounding cysteine and phenylalanine, the CDR3 is 13 residues long. CDR3 DNA is the only sequence kept; it has 39 bases, read in frame from the first base. Looking up the germline V gene yields CDR1 KGHSH and CDR2 LQKENI. The sample comprised PBMCs or a T cell subset sorted from them (not recorded which). This sequence originates from a man between 18 and 35 years old who had mild COVID-19 (a few samples of this study predate the infection). The sample titles of this study are shuffled in the database, so cell type and time point are left out; the donor was told from shared clones. The chain employs TRBV18 and TRBJ1-1, with TRBD1 tentatively as D gene (6 bases match). The nucleotide sequence is TGTGCCAGCTCCCGACAGGCTACCACTGAAGCTTTCTTT. It codes for CASSRQATTEAFF.